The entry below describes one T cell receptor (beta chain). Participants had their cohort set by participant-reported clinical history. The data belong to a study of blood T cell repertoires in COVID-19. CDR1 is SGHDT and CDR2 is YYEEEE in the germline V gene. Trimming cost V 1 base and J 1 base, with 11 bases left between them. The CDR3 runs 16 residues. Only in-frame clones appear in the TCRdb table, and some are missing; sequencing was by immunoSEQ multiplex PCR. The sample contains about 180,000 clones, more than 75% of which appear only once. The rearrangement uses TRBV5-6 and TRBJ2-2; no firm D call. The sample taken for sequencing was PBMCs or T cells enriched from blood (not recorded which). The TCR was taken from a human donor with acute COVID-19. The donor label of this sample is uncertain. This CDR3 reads CASSLWPRVNTGELFF. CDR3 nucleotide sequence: TGTGCCAGCAGCTTGTGGCCTCGGGTGAACACCGGGGAGCTGTTTTTT.